Shown below are 9 T cell receptor beta chains from a single sample sequenced in a study of tumor-infiltrating lymphocytes in primary liver carcinoma. A constant-region primer served to make TCR beta cDNA from about 490 ng total RNA. It was through three nested multiplex PCR rounds of slightly modified ARM-PCR that TCR beta libraries arose. Two initial PCR rounds of roughly 10 cycles each paired TRBV1-TRBV30 forward primers with a C-beta reverse primer. TCRdb recomputed calls from the multiplex PCR reads with MiXCR, one row per CDR3 protein. This sample has a few hundred thousand distinct CDR3 sequences, with nearly 60% found just once. Unsorted whole blood yielded blood RNA, and germline DNA was extracted as well. Sequenced sample: peripheral blood. Receptors originate from a woman aged 30 to 39 with primary liver carcinoma and hepatitis B virus infection.

This clonotype was picked up a small number of times. The chain employs TRBV12-3 or TRBV12-4 and TRBJ1-1, with 8 nucleotides matching TRBD1. The V segment lost 4 bases and the J segment 2 bases; nucleotides outside the gene matches: 3. The CDR3 has 14 amino acids. The CDR3 DNA is TGTGCCAGCAGTTCAGGACAGGGCAACACTGAAGCTTTCTTT. Translating gives CASSSGQGNTEAFF.

Concerning this clonotype itself: Mismatch with germline at one junction end may stem from a read error. The CDR3 here is CASSLGLGARAGTDTRYF. In DNA form, the CDR3 reads TGTGCCAGCAGCTTGGGTTTGGGGGCGCGGGCCGGTACAGATACGCGGTATTTT. The chain recombines TRBV11-2 with TRBJ2-3; TRBD1 might be the D (6 bases). The length of the CDR3 is 18 residues. Germline-derived CDR1 and CDR2 are SGHAT and FQNNGV. Full variable domain (outside the CDR3, taken from reference TRBV11-2 and TRBJ2-3): EAGVAQSPRYKIIEKRQSVAFWCNPISGHATLYWYQQILGQGPKLLIQFQNNGVVDDSQLPKDRFSAERLKGVDSTLKIQPAKLEDSAVYLCASSLGLGARAGTDTRYFGPGTRLTVL.

Worth noting for this clonotype: A read error is possible here, since a much larger clone lies one base away. The V call is TRBV12-3 or TRBV12-4, the J call TRBJ2-7; 7 bases are a match to TRBD2. The CDR3 sequence is 15 residues long. V was clipped by 4 bases and J by 2 bases; unmatched bases: 8. CDR3 loop: CASSSAGVGPYEQYF. CDR3 DNA sequence: TGTGCCAGCAGTTCCGCGGGGGTGGGCCCCTACGAGCAGTACTTC.

This clonotype has a single count. A much larger clonotype is one base distant, so this may be a read error. The gene calls are TRBV12-3 or TRBV12-4 and TRBJ1-5, with D maybe TRBD1 (6 bases). The CDR3 is 14 amino acids. CDR3 DNA sequence: TGTGCCAGAAGTTTCCGGACAGCTAATCAGCCCCAGCATTTT. Its protein is CARSFRTANQPQHF.

This clonotype was counted once. At one of its ends the junction is not consistent with the germline gene, which may arise from a read error. The chain uses TRBV4-3 and TRBJ2-5; tentative D call: TRBD1 (6 bases). This CDR3 region has 15 residues. CDR1 is LGHNA, CDR2 YSLEER, per germline. As DNA, the CDR3 is TGCACCAGCAGCCGAGTTCAGGGGACCCAAGAGACCCAGTACTTC. It yields the protein CTSSRVQGTQETQYF.

The rearrangement links TRBV6-1 to TRBJ2-7; 7 bases match TRBD1. After removal of 7 bases from V and 1 base from J, the junction contained 4 bases not matched to a gene. The CDR3 is made up of 13 amino acids. CDR1 is MNHNS, CDR2 SASEGT, per germline. CDR3 in amino acids: CASTRTGSYEQYF. CDR3 nucleotides: TGTGCCAGCACCCGGACAGGTTCCTACGAGCAGTACTTC.

This clonotype was detected many times. The chain couples TRBV11-2 to TRBJ1-3; the D is unclear. The germline CDR1 and CDR2 sequences are SGHAT and FQNNGV. V was clipped by 4 bases and J by 1 base, with 14 bases between them. The CDR3 sequence is 16 residues long. This CDR3 is CASSWSLVGSGNTIYF. CDR3 coding DNA: TGTGCCAGCAGCTGGAGTTTGGTGGGATCTGGAAACACCATATATTTT.

The chain is built from TRBV28 and TRBJ2-1; no definite D call. The V gene's germline CDR1 is MDHEN and CDR2 SYDVKM. V lost 8 bases and J 4 bases, leaving 15 bases between the germline ends. The length of the CDR3 is 14 residues. The CDR3 coding sequence is TGTGCCAGCCGTGAATCAATTCCGTACAATGAGCAGTTCTTC. This encodes CASRESIPYNEQFF.

This clonotype was counted many times. The chain is built from TRBV6-5 and TRBJ2-5, with 13 bases matching TRBD2. Losses at the gene ends were 2 bases for V and 5 bases for J; bases not matched to a gene: 8. CDR1 and CDR2 (germline): MNHEY, SVGAGI. The CDR3 totals 17 residues. The DNA for the CDR3 is TGTGCCAGCAGTTACGGTAGACTAGCGGGAGGAAGGGAGACCCAGTACTTC. It encodes CASSYGRLAGGRETQYF.